This T cell receptor (beta chain) was identified during a study of T cell repertoires in cytomegalovirus infection. Study-wide background: CMV infection together with matching HLA type was indicated by public TCR beta signatures. General observations from the study: Carriage of CMV together with the relevant HLA was identifiable through cumulative public TCR beta family frequency. The ex vivo response showed dominance by HLA-C-restricted CMV-specific TCR beta clonotypes.

Each CDR3 protein is one row after TCRdb ran MiXCR on the reads. The table records under 800,000 distinct CDR3 sequences, approximately 24% of them present only once. Both ends counted, the CDR3 spans 20 residues. A few counts support this clonotype. Its cognate antigen is unknown. The DNA is omitted, as the CDR3 cannot be located on it reliably, and the CDR3 follows TCRdb's listing. The sequence derives from a human donor in good health (CMV status not recorded). Some clones in this sample may be carry-over from other donors' samples. Sequencing input: CD8+ T cells from PBMCs. The chain uses TRBV7-5 and TRBJ2-1; TRBD2 was called by the table and not checked on the DNA. TRBV7-5 counts as a pseudogene. CDR3 protein: CISVPEALEKGYRSYNEQFF.